The 15 T cell receptor beta chains below were found in one sample sequenced in a study of blood T cell repertoires in COVID-19. The assay was immunoSEQ multiplex PCR, and TCRdb's table has in-frame clones only and misses some. The data contain some 310,000 clones, almost 90% of them seen just once; the ten biggest clones take up 2.5% to 3.5%. The material sequenced was peripheral blood. Source of these receptors: a woman aged 25 to 39 with COVID-19, enrolled during active disease.

V usage is TRBV25-1 and J usage is TRBJ1-4; a weak D match, TRBD1 (6 bases). The CDR3 is 14 amino acids. CDR1 and CDR2 from the germline V gene are MGHDK and SYGVNS. The germline V and J ends were trimmed by 2 bases and 7 bases, with 11 bases remaining between them. The CDR3 nucleotides are TGTGCCAGCAGTGAAGAAGGGGGTGGTGAAAAACTGTTTTTT. It translates to CASSEEGGGEKLFF.

Only one count was recorded for this clone. V usage is TRBV19 and J usage is TRBJ1-1; 9 positions agree with TRBD1. With V trimmed by 5 bases and J by 1 base, 5 bases remained unmatched. Germline CDR1 and CDR2: LNHDA and SQIVND (reference sequence). The CDR3 is 15 residues long. CDR3 protein: CASSYTGGRNTEAFF. The CDR3 DNA follows: TGTGCCAGTAGTTACACAGGGGGCAGGAACACTGAAGCTTTCTTT.

CDR3 protein: CASSQRQGDEKLFF. The CDR3 bases are TGCGCCAGCAGCCAAAGACAGGGGGACGAAAAACTGTTTTTT. V is TRBV4-1 and J is TRBJ1-4; 9 bases agree with TRBD1. The CDR3 has 14 residues. Trimming cost V 2 bases and J 8 bases; bases outside gene matches: 3. CDR1 MGHRA and CDR2 YSYEKL come from the germline V gene.

J is TRBJ2-7 and V is TRBV7-9, with D possibly being TRBD1 (6 bases). The CDR3 has 14 residues. Germline CDR1 reads SEHNR; CDR2 reads FQNEAQ (reference sequence). Trimming removed 4 bases from V and 3 bases from J, with 13 bases in between. The CDR3 nucleotides are TGTGCCAGCAGCTCCCCGGACAGACTCTACGAGCAGTACTTC. It translates to CASSSPDRLYEQYF.

The rearrangement joins TRBV6-5 to TRBJ1-3; TRBD1 matches 10 bases. This CDR3 is built from 12 residues. V was clipped by 6 bases and J by 9 bases; unmatched bases: 2. The germline V gene has CDR1 MNHEY and CDR2 SVGAGI. CDR3 amino acids: CASRTGGSTIYF. The CDR3 DNA reads as TGTGCCAGCAGGACAGGGGGCAGCACCATATATTTT.

This chain joins TRBV6-6 and TRBJ2-1, with 8 bases identical to TRBD2. V trimming: 2 bases; J trimming: 4 bases; junction bases outside the gene matches: 4. The CDR3 contains 15 residues. The germline V gene has CDR1 MNHNY and CDR2 SVGAGI (reference sequence). The CDR3 bases are TGTGCCAGCAGTTACCTAGCGGGCGAGTACAATGAGCAGTTCTTC. It translates to CASSYLAGEYNEQFF.

This clone was detected only a few times. Other DNA sequences in this specimen translate into the identical CDR3. The chain combines TRBV6-5 with TRBJ2-3; maybe TRBD2 (5 bases). V shed 3 bases and J shed 0 bases, with 7 bases lying between them. Germline V gene data show CDR1 as MNHEY and CDR2 as SVGAGI. CDR3 length equals 14 residues. CDR3 sequence: CASSYGGSTDTQYF. Here the CDR3 DNA reads TGTGCCAGCAGTTATGGCGGGAGCACAGATACGCAGTATTTT.

This chain uses TRBV2 with TRBJ2-1; tentative D call: TRBD2 (6 bases). Between the trimmed V and J ends, which lost 4 bases and 1 base, there was a span of 8 bases. The CDR3 sequence is 14 residues long. Germline V lookup: CDR1 SNHLY, CDR2 FYNNEI. CDR3 nucleotide sequence: TGTGCCAGCAGTGTACTAGCATCCTACAATGAGCAGTTCTTC. This translates into CASSVLASYNEQFF.

V gene TRBV7-9 combines with J gene TRBJ1-4, with 7 bases aligning to TRBD1. Germline V gene data show CDR1 as SEHNR and CDR2 as FQNEAQ (reference sequence). Unmatched junction bases numbered 4, after V lost 1 base and J lost 5 bases. The CDR3 is 15 amino acids. CDR3 DNA: TGTGCCAGCAGCTTAGGGGGACAGCACAATGAAAAACTGTTTTTT. Protein product: CASSLGGQHNEKLFF.

V is TRBV3-1 (or the pseudogene TRBV3-2) and J is TRBJ2-3, with 7 bases lining up with TRBD1. This CDR3 contains 16 residues. Germline assignment: CDR1 LGHDT and CDR2 YNNKEL (reference sequence). V trimming: 4 bases; J trimming: 1 base; junction bases outside the gene matches: 8. The CDR3 DNA reads TGTGCCAGCAGCCCAGATTATGGGACAGGCACAGATACGCAGTATTTT. This sequence encodes CASSPDYGTGTDTQYF.

This sequence joins TRBV5-1 and TRBJ2-5; D is perhaps TRBD2 (7 bases). Germline V gene sequence: CDR1 SGHRS, CDR2 YFSETQ. Trimming cost V 6 bases and J 5 bases, with 17 bases left between them. This CDR3 is built from 14 residues. In nucleotides, the CDR3 is TGCGCCAGCAAATGGGAGGGGGGAGTCGAGACCCAGTACTTC. Residues: CASKWEGGVETQYF.

The rearrangement links TRBV28 to TRBJ2-7; D is unclear. V was clipped by 3 bases and J by 8 bases, with 11 bases between them. The CDR3 runs to 12 residues. Germline V gene sequence: CDR1 MDHEN, CDR2 SYDVKM. The CDR3 region is CASSLSELKQYF. The CDR3 region has the DNA TGTGCCAGCAGTTTGAGTGAACTCAAGCAGTACTTC.

The chain links TRBV9 to TRBJ2-5; D possibly corresponds to TRBD1 (5 bases). V gave up 3 bases and J gave up 4 bases, with 10 bases separating them. The CDR3 is 13 amino acids. The germline V gene encodes CDR1 SGDLS and CDR2 YYNGEE. The CDR3 region is CASSARESETQYF. As DNA, the CDR3 is TGTGCCAGCAGCGCCAGGGAATCAGAGACCCAGTACTTC.

There are many counts of this clone. The CDR3 region is CASMSGMVNEQFF. CDR3 in DNA: TGTGCCAGTATGAGCGGGATGGTAAATGAGCAGTTCTTC. This chain uses TRBV19 with TRBJ2-1; 7 bases match TRBD2. V trimming: 7 bases; J trimming: 7 bases; junction bases outside the gene matches: 7. Germline V lookup: CDR1 LNHDA, CDR2 SQIVND (reference sequence). This CDR3 is built from 13 residues.

V is TRBV3-1 (or the pseudogene TRBV3-2) and J is TRBJ1-2; 8 bases line up with TRBD1. This CDR3 is 14 amino acids long. Germline CDR1 reads LGHDT; CDR2 reads YNNKEL (reference sequence). J gave up 2 bases and V 4 bases, and 3 bases lay outside the gene matches. CDR3 sequence reads: CASSPGQENYGYTF. In DNA form, the CDR3 reads TGTGCCAGCAGCCCGGGACAGGAAAACTATGGCTACACCTTC.